The 10 T cell receptor beta chains below come from one sample, sequenced in a study of spatial heterogeneity in lung cancer. The sample's time point: sample taken at primary tumor resection. TCRs were sequenced from unsorted whole RNA of tumor, nontumor lung or PBMC. In TCRdb, the 5' RACE reads were re-called with MiXCR into one record per CDR3 protein. The data contain 20,000 to 25,000 distinct CDR3 sequences, approximately 4.5% of them singletons. Here the sequenced sample was PBMCs, taken at surgery. The receptors stem from a male donor with early-stage non-small cell lung cancer.

The sample holds many counts of this clonotype. The chain employs TRBV9 and TRBJ2-3, with D unclear. Germline V lookup: CDR1 SGDLS, CDR2 YYNGEE. V was shortened by 0 bases and J by 6 bases, with 8 bases between the two germline ends. The CDR3 contains 13 residues. The CDR3 nucleotides are TGTGCCAGCAGCGTAGGGCTTGGGGATACGCAGTATTTT. It translates to CASSVGLGDTQYF.

This clonotype appeared many times. The CDR3 DNA sequence: TGTGCCAGCAGTCACACTAGCGGGGAGCAGTACTTC. Residues: CASSHTSGEQYF. The chain combines TRBV5-6 with TRBJ2-7; TRBD2 aligns across 9 bases. The CDR3 runs 12 residues. V gave up 5 bases and J gave up 7 bases; unmatched junction bases: 4. The germline V gene encodes CDR1 SGHDT and CDR2 YYEEEE.

Ten or more counts support this clonotype. The chain joins TRBV9 to TRBJ1-5; D might be TRBD1 (6 bases). The CDR3 has 15 amino acids. The germline V gene has CDR1 SGDLS and CDR2 YYNGEE. Trimming left V 3 bases short and J 3 bases short, with 13 bases between. In DNA form, the CDR3 reads TGTGCCAGCAGCGCTCAGGGGTATGACAATCAGCCCCAGCATTTT. It encodes CASSAQGYDNQPQHF.

The chain is built from TRBV2 and TRBJ2-2, with 7 bases fitting TRBD2. CDR3 length: 15 amino acids. CDR1 and CDR2 (germline): SNHLY, FYNNEI. V shed 10 bases and J 7 bases; nucleotides not matched to a gene: 15. The CDR3 coding sequence is TGTGCCACCTCCCACGGGAGCGGGGTTGGCGGGGAGCTGTTTTTT. Its translation: CATSHGSGVGGELFF.

The table lists this clonotype with many counts. The J gene is TRBJ2-7, the V gene TRBV20-1; tentatively, D is TRBD2 (6 bases). Germline values: CDR1 DFQATT, CDR2 SNEGSKA (reference sequence). Trimming removed 6 bases from V and 1 base from J, with 16 bases in between. The CDR3 has 14 residues. CDR3 residues: CSAPRGAGSYEQYF. The CDR3, as DNA: TGCAGTGCCCCGAGAGGAGCGGGTTCCTACGAGCAGTACTTC.

This clonotype was recorded at least ten times. The chain employs TRBV10-3 and TRBJ2-1, with TRBD2 matching 8 bases. The CDR3 contains 14 residues. CDR1 ENHRY and CDR2 SYGVKD come from the germline V gene. Losses at the gene ends were 3 bases for V and 9 bases for J; bases not matched to a gene: 7. The CDR3 sequence: CAISEGSRGGEQFF. Here the CDR3 DNA reads TGTGCCATCAGTGAAGGAAGCCGGGGGGGTGAGCAGTTCTTC.

The DNA for the CDR3 is TGTGCCAGCAGTGTGGAAGGGGTGGAGCAGTACTTC. Protein sequence: CASSVEGVEQYF. The rearrangement joins TRBV2 to TRBJ2-7, with D possibly TRBD1 on 5 matching bases. Germline lookup yields CDR1 SNHLY and CDR2 FYNNEI. Trimming stripped 4 bases from V and 7 bases from J, with 11 bases between. The CDR3 has 12 residues. Full variable domain (remainder filled in from reference TRBV2 and TRBJ2-7): EPEVTQTPSHQVTQMGQEVILRCVPISNHLYFYWYRQILGQKVEFLVSFYNNEISEKSEIFDDQFSVERPDGSNFTLKIRSTKLEDSAMYFCASSVEGVEQYFGPGTRLTVT.

This clonotype counts as medium-sized. The CDR3 loop is CASSLDTDTQYF. In DNA form, the CDR3 reads TGTGCCAGCAGCTTGGATACAGATACGCAGTATTTT. The rearrangement links TRBV7-2 to TRBJ2-3; D not certain. Trimming shortened V by 3 bases and J by 3 bases, and 4 bases separated the two germline ends. The CDR3 has 12 residues. Germline loops: CDR1 SGHTA, CDR2 FQGNSA.

In this sample, this clonotype turned up a few times. J is TRBJ2-1 and V is TRBV27; tentative D call: TRBD1 (7 bases). The CDR3 length is 16 residues. From germline, CDR1 is MNHEY and CDR2 SMNVEV (reference sequence). V lost 6 bases and J lost 2, with 17 bases in between. CDR3 nucleotides: TGTGCCAGCAGGACTAGACAGGGCAGTCCCTACAATGAGCAGTTCTTC. Encoded protein: CASRTRQGSPYNEQFF.

This chain joins TRBV9 and TRBJ2-5; 10 bases are shared with TRBD1. V lost 0 bases and J lost 4; bases outside the gene matches: 9. From germline, CDR1 is SGDLS and CDR2 YYNGEE. The CDR3 extends over 17 amino acids. This chain's CDR3 is CASSVGAGTGVIETQYF. DNA of the CDR3: TGTGCCAGCAGCGTAGGGGCCGGGACAGGGGTCATAGAGACCCAGTACTTC.